The 25 T cell receptor beta chains below all came from one sample that was sequenced in a study of control samples from healthy donors and cancer patients. The repertoire was sequenced with immunoSEQ multiplex PCR; TCRdb's copy has only in-frame clones and lacks some. The sample holds under 200,000 clones; approximately 93% are singletons and the top ten take roughly 8.4%. The material sequenced was blood. The receptor set was obtained from a woman in her thirties or forties in good health.

The V gene is TRBV10-3, the J gene TRBJ1-6; no firm D call. This CDR3 is 13 amino acids long. V gave up 10 bases and J gave up 7 bases, with 14 bases separating them. CDR1 is ENHRY and CDR2 is SYGVKD in the germline V gene. CDR3 protein: CARSPDGNSPLHF. The CDR3, as DNA: TGTGCCAGATCCCCGGACGGGAATTCACCCCTCCACTTT.

A single count supports this clone. The chain is built from TRBV19 and TRBJ2-3, with D possibly TRBD1 on 6 matching bases. The ends were cut back, 3 bases at V and 6 bases at J, with 13 bases in the middle. Per germline, CDR1 LNHDA and CDR2 SQIVND (reference sequence). The CDR3 extends over 14 amino acids. The CDR3 spells CASSMRGGVDTQYF. CDR3 sequence (DNA): TGTGCCAGTAGTATGCGAGGGGGAGTGGATACGCAGTATTTT.

The count of this clone is one. The chain recombines TRBV18 with TRBJ2-5; TRBD1 is a possible D gene (6 bases). V was shortened by 5 bases and J by 3 bases, with 10 bases between the two germline ends. The CDR3 is 13 amino acids. CDR1 and CDR2 (germline): KGHSH, LQKENI. The CDR3 reads CASSSGTKETQYF. DNA of the CDR3: TGTGCCAGCTCATCCGGGACAAAAGAGACCCAGTACTTC. The whole variable domain, remainder taken from reference TRBV18 and TRBJ2-5, is NAGVMQNPRHLVRRRGQEARLRCSPMKGHSHVYWYRQLPEEGLKFMVYLQKENIIDESGMPKERFSAEFPKEGPSILRIQQVVRGDSAAYFCASSSGTKETQYFGPGTRLLVL.

V usage is TRBV5-1 and J usage is TRBJ2-7, with D maybe TRBD2 (6 bases). The CDR3 is made up of 18 amino acids. The germline V and J ends were trimmed by 4 bases and 0 bases, with 23 bases remaining between them. CDR1 SGHRS and CDR2 YFSETQ come from the germline V gene. The CDR3 spells CASSQQPPGTGSSYEQYF. The DNA for the CDR3 is TGCGCCAGCAGCCAACAGCCCCCCGGGACCGGGAGCTCCTACGAGCAGTACTTC.

The chain recombines TRBV6-5 with TRBJ1-1; D is perhaps TRBD1 (5 bases). CDR1 is MNHEY and CDR2 is SVGAGI in the germline V gene. Trimming shortened V by 2 bases and J by 5 bases, and 18 bases separated the two germline ends. The CDR3 contains 16 residues. The CDR3 nucleotides are TGTGCCAGCAGTTACCCCGGTGGGGGGGGATATACTGAAGCTTTCTTT. It encodes CASSYPGGGGYTEAFF.

This clone was seen only once. The rearrangement uses TRBV29-1 and TRBJ1-1; TRBD1 aligns across 9 bases. Per the germline V gene, CDR1 is SQVTM and CDR2 is ANQGSEA. This CDR3 region has 13 residues. Trimming removed 8 bases from V and 3 bases from J; junction bases left unmatched: 7. CDR3 in amino acids: CSSRQGGDTEAFF. The CDR3 coding sequence is TGCAGCTCCAGACAGGGGGGGGACACTGAAGCTTTCTTT.

The chain recombines TRBV13 with TRBJ2-7; D may match TRBD1 or TRBD2 (5 bases each). Germline V gene data show CDR1 as PRHDT and CDR2 as FYEKMQ (reference sequence). The CDR3 is made up of 15 amino acids. Deletions cut 2 bases from V and 5 bases from J, with 16 bases between. The CDR3: CASSLRDRGGDEQYF. The CDR3, as DNA: TGTGCCAGCAGCTTAAGGGACCGCGGTGGTGACGAGCAGTACTTC.

The chain carries TRBV12-5 and TRBJ1-5, with TRBD1 identical over 7 bases. Trimming removed 3 bases from V and 0 bases from J; junction bases left unmatched: 8. Germline loops: CDR1 LGHNT, CDR2 FRNRAP. The CDR3 is 17 amino acids. CDR3 sequence (DNA): TGTGCTAGTGGTTTCAACCGGGACAGTTATAGCAATCAGCCCCAGCATTTT. As protein: CASGFNRDSYSNQPQHF.

The chain uses TRBV7-9 and TRBJ2-1, with unresolved D. Germline CDR1 reads SEHNR; CDR2 reads FQNEAQ (reference sequence). The CDR3 runs to 16 residues. The germline V and J ends were trimmed by 5 bases and 10 bases, with 24 bases remaining between them. For the CDR3, the DNA is TGTGCCAGCAGCCAGGCGGCAAACAGTGCCCTAGTGGAGCAGTTCTTC. It codes for CASSQAANSALVEQFF.

The gene calls are TRBV5-1 and TRBJ1-2, with D perhaps matching TRBD1 (5 bases). CDR3 length equals 15 residues. The V gene lost 3 bases and the J gene lost 1 base, with 13 bases spanning the gap. Germline CDR1 is SGHRS and CDR2 is YFSETQ. CDR3 loop: CASSSTSGFNYGYTF. The CDR3 nucleotides are TGCGCCAGCAGCTCCACTTCAGGGTTTAACTATGGCTACACCTTC.

This chain joins TRBV10-3 and TRBJ1-1, with D uncertain. The CDR3 spans 15 residues. Trimming took off 0 bases at V and 4 bases at J, with 12 bases between the two ends. CDR1 ENHRY and CDR2 SYGVKD come from the germline V gene. The CDR3 DNA follows: TGTGCCATCAGTGAGTCGAGGGATTCGGGCACTGAAGCTTTCTTT. It yields the protein CAISESRDSGTEAFF.

The V and J genes are TRBV5-6 and TRBJ2-7; D might be TRBD2 (6 bases). The CDR3 sequence is 14 residues long. With 4 bases removed from V and 4 bases from J, the gap between germline ends came to 15 bases. Looked up from germline, CDR1 is SGHDT and CDR2 is YYEEEE. The CDR3 bases are TGTGCCAGCAGCGTCCCGGGACTTACATACGAGCAGTACTTC. Residues: CASSVPGLTYEQYF.

The V call is TRBV7-9, the J call TRBJ1-1; 7 bases are a match to TRBD1. V shed 2 bases and J 2 bases; nucleotides not matched to a gene: 5. Looked up from germline, CDR1 is SEHNR and CDR2 is FQNEAQ (reference sequence). The CDR3 spans 15 residues. The CDR3 coding sequence is TGTGCCAGCAGCTTACAGGCAGGGGGAAACACTGAAGCTTTCTTT. It codes for CASSLQAGGNTEAFF.

The chain is built from TRBV5-5 and TRBJ2-4, with unresolved D. Germline V gene sequence: CDR1 SGHKS, CDR2 YYEKEE (reference sequence). Trimming pared 1 base from V and 6 bases from J, leaving 14 bases between. The CDR3 consists of 15 residues. CDR3 amino acids: CASSLKPALGNIQYF. CDR3 sequence (DNA): TGTGCCAGCAGCTTGAAACCGGCGCTCGGAAACATTCAGTACTTC.

J is TRBJ1-2 and V is TRBV20-1; possibly TRBD1 for D (6 bases). The V end lost 3 bases, the J end lost 3 bases, and 11 bases lay between the germline ends. The germline V gene encodes CDR1 DFQATT and CDR2 SNEGSKA (reference sequence). The CDR3 extends over 13 amino acids. The CDR3: CSASRQAYYGYTF. CDR3 DNA sequence: TGCAGTGCTAGTCGACAGGCCTACTATGGCTACACCTTC.

The rearrangement links TRBV19 to TRBJ1-5, with 8 bases aligning to TRBD1. CDR3 length: 15 residues. Germline V lookup: CDR1 LNHDA, CDR2 SQIVND (reference sequence). V lost 5 bases, J lost 6 bases, and 9 bases stayed unmatched. The CDR3 DNA is TGTGCCAGTAGTGTGGACAGGGAGTGGGGTCAGCCCCAGCATTTT. Amino acids: CASSVDREWGQPQHF.

The V gene is TRBV4-3, the J gene TRBJ2-6; D is unresolved. This CDR3 contains 15 residues. Trimming pared 0 bases from V and 0 bases from J, leaving 3 bases between. The germline CDR1 and CDR2 sequences are LGHNA and YSLEER. The CDR3 DNA is TGCGCCAGCAGCCAAGATGTCTCTGGGGCCAACGTCCTGACTTTC. Protein sequence: CASSQDVSGANVLTF.

The chain links TRBV7-2 to TRBJ2-5; perhaps TRBD2 as D (6 bases). The CDR3 length is 15 residues. Germline CDR1 is SGHTA and CDR2 is FQGNSA. Trimming left V 4 bases short and J 1 base short, with 13 bases between. As DNA, the CDR3 is TGTGCCAGCAGCTCGATGTGGACTATCCAAGAGACCCAGTACTTC. Encoded protein: CASSSMWTIQETQYF.

The chain couples TRBV14 to TRBJ2-3; TRBD2 might be the D (6 bases). Deletions cut 5 bases from V and 6 bases from J, with 21 bases between. This CDR3 has 16 amino acids. Germline lookup yields CDR1 SGHDN and CDR2 FVKESK. In DNA form, the CDR3 reads TGTGCCAGCAGCGTACATACGGGAGCCGTAGTCGATACGCAGTATTTT. This translates into CASSVHTGAVVDTQYF.

This clone was seen once. V usage is TRBV5-1 and J usage is TRBJ1-4, with D possibly TRBD1 on 6 matching bases. Trimming pared 6 bases from V and 7 bases from J, leaving 13 bases between. The length of the CDR3 is 13 residues. Germline assignment: CDR1 SGHRS and CDR2 YFSETQ. The DNA of the CDR3 is TGCGCCAGCACTGGACAGCCGGGTGAAAAACTGTTTTTT. It translates to CASTGQPGEKLFF. Full variable domain (missing parts from reference TRBV5-1 and TRBJ1-4): KAGVTQTPRYLIKTRGQQVTLSCSPISGHRSVSWYQQTPGQGLQFLFEYFSETQRNKGNFPGRFSGRQFSNSRSEMNVSTLELGDSALYLCASTGQPGEKLFFGSGTQLSVL.

The chain combines TRBV9 with TRBJ2-2; 7 bases align to TRBD1. CDR3 length equals 16 residues. Germline V lookup: CDR1 SGDLS, CDR2 YYNGEE. J lost 2 bases, V lost 1 base, and 5 bases had no gene match. CDR3 sequence reads: CASSVSGTANTGELFF. The CDR3 nucleotides are TGTGCCAGCAGCGTATCGGGGACAGCTAACACCGGGGAGCTGTTTTTT.

V usage is TRBV19 and J usage is TRBJ1-1; D not certain. Germline V gene sequence: CDR1 LNHDA, CDR2 SQIVND (reference sequence). Trimming took 0 bases from V and 9 from J, leaving 8 bases between them. This CDR3 is 12 amino acids long. The CDR3 bases are TGTGCCAGTAGTATAGAGGGCAGAAAAGCTTTCTTT. Encoded protein: CASSIEGRKAFF.

This chain connects TRBV2 to TRBJ1-6; D might be TRBD1 (6 bases). This CDR3 is 14 amino acids long. CDR1 and CDR2 from the germline V gene are SNHLY and FYNNEI. Trimming took 7 bases from V and 9 from J, leaving 16 bases between them. The CDR3 loop reads CASILGTLGSPLHF. CDR3 coding DNA: TGTGCCAGCATACTCGGGACATTGGGTTCACCCCTCCACTTT.

This clone was seen a few times. V and J are TRBV6-5 and TRBJ1-5; 7 nucleotides align to TRBD1. This CDR3 region has 15 residues. Germline CDR1 and CDR2: MNHEY and SVGAGI. Unmatched junction bases numbered 9, after V lost 0 bases and J lost 10 bases. CDR3 in DNA: TGTGCCAGCAGTTACTCGGGGGACAGAGGCTATCCCCAGCATTTT. It specifies CASSYSGDRGYPQHF.

CDR3 region: CASSPDRAFGYTF. DNA of the CDR3: TGTGCCAGCAGCCCCGACAGGGCCTTTGGCTACACCTTC. The V and J genes are TRBV7-9 and TRBJ1-2; 7 bases match TRBD1. CDR1 and CDR2 (germline): SEHNR, FQNEAQ (reference sequence). The CDR3 totals 13 residues. Losses at the gene ends were 5 bases for V and 7 bases for J; bases not matched to a gene: 7. Variable domain in full (rest from reference TRBV7-9 and TRBJ1-2): DTGVSQNPRHKITKRGQNVTFRCDPISEHNRLYWYRQTLGQGPEFLTYFQNEAQLEKSRLLSDRFSAERPKGSFSTLEIQRTEQGDSAMYLCASSPDRAFGYTFGSGTRLTVV.